One sample yielded the 2 T cell receptor beta chains listed below, sequenced in a study of T cells in Graves' hyperthyroidism and ophthalmopathy. Amplification yielded TCR beta CDR3 regions, with RNA transcripts as the source. TCR CDR3 regions were first amplified by RT-PCR with HTBI primers. TCRdb used MiXCR to reprocess the multiplex PCR reads, holding one entry per CDR3 protein. The sample shows 280,000 or so distinct CDR3 sequences, 12% to 15% of them seen only once. Input material: blood. These receptors were taken from a woman in her 50s with Graves' hyperthyroidism that later progressed to Graves' ophthalmopathy.

This chain joins TRBV20-1 and TRBJ2-1, with TRBD2 identical over 15 bases. V was clipped by 3 bases and J by 10 bases; unmatched bases: 1. The germline CDR1 and CDR2 sequences are DFQATT and SNEGSKA (reference sequence). This CDR3 spans 13 amino acids. CDR3 region: CSASGLAGGEQFF. In DNA, the CDR3 is TGCAGTGCTAGCGGACTAGCGGGAGGGGAGCAGTTCTTC.

This clonotype was detected ten times or more. CDR3 sequence reads: CASSLYRLRGYGYTF. The CDR3 region has the DNA TGTGCCAGCAGTTTATACCGTTTAAGAGGATATGGCTACACCTTC. V and J are TRBV28 and TRBJ1-2, with D unresolved. Per the germline V gene, CDR1 is MDHEN and CDR2 is SYDVKM. CDR3 length: 15 residues. Trimming removed 1 base at V and 5 bases at J, with 14 bases between.